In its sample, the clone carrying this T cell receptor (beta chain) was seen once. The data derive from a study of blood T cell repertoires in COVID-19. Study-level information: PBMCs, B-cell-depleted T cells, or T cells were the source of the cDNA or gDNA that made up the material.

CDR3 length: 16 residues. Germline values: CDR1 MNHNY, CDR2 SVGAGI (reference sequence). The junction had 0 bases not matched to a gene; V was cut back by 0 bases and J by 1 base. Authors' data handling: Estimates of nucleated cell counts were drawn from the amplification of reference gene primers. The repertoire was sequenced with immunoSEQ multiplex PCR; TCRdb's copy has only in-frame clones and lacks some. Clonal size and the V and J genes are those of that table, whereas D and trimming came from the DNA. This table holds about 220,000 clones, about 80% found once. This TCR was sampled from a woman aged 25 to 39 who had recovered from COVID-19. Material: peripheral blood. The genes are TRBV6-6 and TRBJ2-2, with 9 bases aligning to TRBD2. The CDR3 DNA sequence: TGTGCCAGCAGTTACTCACTAGCGGGGAACACCGGGGAGCTGTTTTTT. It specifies CASSYSLAGNTGELFF.